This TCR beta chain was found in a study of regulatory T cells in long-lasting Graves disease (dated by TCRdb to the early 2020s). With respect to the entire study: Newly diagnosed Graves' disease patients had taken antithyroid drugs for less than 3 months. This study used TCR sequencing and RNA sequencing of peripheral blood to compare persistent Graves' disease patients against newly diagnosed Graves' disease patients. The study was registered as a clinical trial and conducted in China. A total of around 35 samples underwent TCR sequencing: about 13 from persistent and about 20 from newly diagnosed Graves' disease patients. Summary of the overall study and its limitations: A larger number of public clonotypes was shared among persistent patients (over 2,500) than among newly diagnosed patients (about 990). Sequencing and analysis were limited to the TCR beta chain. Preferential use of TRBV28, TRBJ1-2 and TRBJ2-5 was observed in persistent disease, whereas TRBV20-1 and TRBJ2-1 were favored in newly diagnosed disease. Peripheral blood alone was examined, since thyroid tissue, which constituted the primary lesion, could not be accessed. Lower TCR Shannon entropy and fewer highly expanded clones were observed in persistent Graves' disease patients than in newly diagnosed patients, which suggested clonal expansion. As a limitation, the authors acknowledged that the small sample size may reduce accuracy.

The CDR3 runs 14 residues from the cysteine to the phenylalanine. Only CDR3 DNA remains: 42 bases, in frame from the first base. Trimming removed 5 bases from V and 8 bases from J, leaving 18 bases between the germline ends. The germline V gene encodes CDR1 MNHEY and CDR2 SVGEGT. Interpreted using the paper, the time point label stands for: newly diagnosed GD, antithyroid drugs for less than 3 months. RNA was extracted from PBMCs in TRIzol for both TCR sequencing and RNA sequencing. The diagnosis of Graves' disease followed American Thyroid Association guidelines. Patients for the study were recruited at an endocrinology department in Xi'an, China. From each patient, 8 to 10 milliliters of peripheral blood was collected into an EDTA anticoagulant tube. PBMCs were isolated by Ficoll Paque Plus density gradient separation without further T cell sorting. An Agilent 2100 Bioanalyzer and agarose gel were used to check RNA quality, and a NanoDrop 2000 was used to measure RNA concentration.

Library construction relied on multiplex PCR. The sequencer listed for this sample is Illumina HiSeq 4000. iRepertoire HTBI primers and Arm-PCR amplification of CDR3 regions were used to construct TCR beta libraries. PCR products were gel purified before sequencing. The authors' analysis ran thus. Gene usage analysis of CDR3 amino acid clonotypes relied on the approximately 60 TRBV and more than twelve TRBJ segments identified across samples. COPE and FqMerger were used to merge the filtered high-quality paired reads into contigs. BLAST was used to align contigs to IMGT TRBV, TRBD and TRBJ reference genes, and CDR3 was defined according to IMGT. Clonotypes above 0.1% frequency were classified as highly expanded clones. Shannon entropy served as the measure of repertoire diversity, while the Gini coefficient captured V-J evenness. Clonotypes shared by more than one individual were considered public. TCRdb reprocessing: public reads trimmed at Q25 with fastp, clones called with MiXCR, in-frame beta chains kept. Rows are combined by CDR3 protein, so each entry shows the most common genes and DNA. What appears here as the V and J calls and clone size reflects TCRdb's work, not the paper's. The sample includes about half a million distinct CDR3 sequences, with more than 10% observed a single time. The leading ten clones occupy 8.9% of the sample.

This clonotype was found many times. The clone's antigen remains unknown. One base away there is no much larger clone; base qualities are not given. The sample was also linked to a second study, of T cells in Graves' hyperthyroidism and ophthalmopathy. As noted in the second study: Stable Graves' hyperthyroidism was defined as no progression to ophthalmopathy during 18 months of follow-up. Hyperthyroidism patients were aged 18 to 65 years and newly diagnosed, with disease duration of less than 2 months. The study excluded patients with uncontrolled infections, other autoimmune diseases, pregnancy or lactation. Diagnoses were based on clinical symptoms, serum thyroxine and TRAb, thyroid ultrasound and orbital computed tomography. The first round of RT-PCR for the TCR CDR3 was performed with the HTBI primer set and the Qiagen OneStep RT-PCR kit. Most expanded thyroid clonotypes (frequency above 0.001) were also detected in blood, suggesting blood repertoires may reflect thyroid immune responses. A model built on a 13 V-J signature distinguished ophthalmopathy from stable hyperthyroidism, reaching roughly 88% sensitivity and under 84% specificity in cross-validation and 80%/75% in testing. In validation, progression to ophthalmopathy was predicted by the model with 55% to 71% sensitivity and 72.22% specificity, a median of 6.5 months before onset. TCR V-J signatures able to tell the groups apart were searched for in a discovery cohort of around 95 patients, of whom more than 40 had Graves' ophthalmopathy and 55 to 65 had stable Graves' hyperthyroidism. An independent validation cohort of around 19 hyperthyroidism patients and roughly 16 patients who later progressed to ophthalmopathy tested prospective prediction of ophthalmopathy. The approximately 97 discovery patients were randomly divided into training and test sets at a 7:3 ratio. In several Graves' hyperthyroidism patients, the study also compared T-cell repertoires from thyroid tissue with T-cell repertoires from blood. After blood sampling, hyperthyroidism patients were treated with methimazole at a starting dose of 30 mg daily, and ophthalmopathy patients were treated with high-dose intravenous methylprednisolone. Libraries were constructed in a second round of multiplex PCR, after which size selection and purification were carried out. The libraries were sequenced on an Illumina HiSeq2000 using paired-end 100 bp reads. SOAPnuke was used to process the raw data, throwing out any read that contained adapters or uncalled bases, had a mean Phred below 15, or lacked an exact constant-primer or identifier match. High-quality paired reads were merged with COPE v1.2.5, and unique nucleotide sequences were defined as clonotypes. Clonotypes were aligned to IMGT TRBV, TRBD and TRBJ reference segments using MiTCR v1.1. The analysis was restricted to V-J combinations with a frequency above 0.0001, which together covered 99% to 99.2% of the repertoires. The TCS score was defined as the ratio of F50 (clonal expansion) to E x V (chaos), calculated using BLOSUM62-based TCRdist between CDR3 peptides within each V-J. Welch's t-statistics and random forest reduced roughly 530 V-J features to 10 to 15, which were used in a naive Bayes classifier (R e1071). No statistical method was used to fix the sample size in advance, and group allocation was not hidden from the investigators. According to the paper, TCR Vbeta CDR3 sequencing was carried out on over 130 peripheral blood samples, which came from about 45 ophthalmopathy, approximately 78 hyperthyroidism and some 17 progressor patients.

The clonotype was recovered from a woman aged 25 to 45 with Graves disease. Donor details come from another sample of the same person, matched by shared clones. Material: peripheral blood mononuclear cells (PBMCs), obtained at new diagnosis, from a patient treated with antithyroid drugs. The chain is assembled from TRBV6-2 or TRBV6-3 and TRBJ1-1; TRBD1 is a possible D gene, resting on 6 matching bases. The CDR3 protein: CASSEGGWKIEAFF. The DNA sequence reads TGTGCCAGCAGTGAGGGGGGGTGGAAAATCGAAGCTTTCTTT.